These T cell receptor beta chains were read from a single sample in a study of T-cell memory formation after mild COVID-19. Using its own MiXCR run on the 5' RACE reads, TCRdb lists one record per CDR3 protein. The sample holds roughly 280,000 distinct CDR3 sequences, 7% to 10% seen once. The sequencing sample was made of PBMCs or a T cell subset sorted from them (not recorded which). The receptors here all came from a man between 18 and 29 years old who had mild COVID-19 (a few samples of this study predate the infection). Cell type and time point are not known. Each CDR3 is given with its conserved first and last residue. Fields, in order: J gene, clone size, V gene, D gene, CDR3 protein, CDR3 DNA. A D gene is named only where the DNA matches it firmly. Only part of the rows carry a size: once, few, many, or a class if the clone is expanded.

TRBJ2-6 | . | TRBV5-6 | . | CASSLGTVLVSGANVLTF | TGTGCCAGCAGCTTGGGTACAGTCTTGGTCTCTGGGGCCAACGTCCTGACTTTC
TRBJ1-1 | . | TRBV7-3 | . | CASSPRIEAFF | TGTGCCAGCAGCCCCAGGATTGAAGCTTTCTTT
TRBJ2-1 | . | TRBV9 | . | CASSVEMALNEQFF | TGTGCCAGCAGCGTAGAAATGGCTTTGAATGAGCAGTTCTTC
TRBJ2-6 | few | TRBV7-9 | . | CATPSIELSGANVLTF | TGTGCCACCCCGTCCATCGAGCTTTCTGGGGCCAACGTCCTGACTTTC
TRBJ1-5 | few | TRBV11-2 | . | CASSLEHGNQPQHF | TGTGCCAGCAGCTTAGAACACGGCAATCAGCCCCAGCATTTT
TRBJ2-5 | many | TRBV11-2 | TRBD1 | CASSLDGRGREETQYF | TGTGCCAGCAGCTTAGATGGCAGGGGGCGGGAAGAGACCCAGTACTTC
TRBJ2-2 | few | TRBV13 | . | CASSLSVGELFF | TGTGCCAGCAGCTTATCCGTCGGGGAGCTGTTTTTT
TRBJ2-1 | . | TRBV9 | TRBD2 | CASSVGLAGYHNEQFF | TGTGCCAGCAGCGTAGGACTAGCGGGGTATCACAATGAGCAGTTCTTC
TRBJ2-7 | few | TRBV4-2 | . | CASSQDVLRDEQYF | TGTGCCAGCAGCCAGGACGTCCTGAGGGACGAGCAGTACTTC
TRBJ2-5 | many | TRBV12-3/TRBV12-4 | . | CASSRDFTGTQYF | TGTGCCAGCAGCCGGGACTTTACTGGGACCCAGTACTTC
TRBJ2-1 | few | TRBV15 | . | CATSPPRTYSYNEQFF | TGTGCCACCAGCCCCCCTCGAACCTACTCCTACAATGAGCAGTTCTTC
TRBJ2-3 | . | TRBV3-1 | TRBD2 | CASSQVSGGAVDTQYF | TGTGCCAGCAGCCAGGTTAGCGGGGGGGCCGTTGATACGCAGTATTTT
TRBJ1-2 | . | TRBV12-3/TRBV12-4 | . | CASSPRVVYGYTF | TGTGCCAGCAGCCCCCGGGTGGTCTATGGCTACACCTTC
TRBJ1-6 | few | TRBV24-1 | . | CATSDPGVGSPLHF | TGTGCCACCAGTGATCCGGGTGTAGGTTCACCCCTCCACTTT
TRBJ1-5 | many | TRBV7-8 | . | CASSHINYSPNQPQHF | TGTGCCAGCAGCCATATTAACTATAGCCCCAATCAGCCCCAGCATTTT
TRBJ1-4 | . | TRBV18 | TRBD1 | CASSPTLGQGGEKLFF | TGTGCCAGCTCACCGACTCTGGGACAGGGAGGTGAAAAACTGTTTTTT
TRBJ2-3 | few | TRBV9 | TRBD2 | CASSRGGGNTDTQYF | TGTGCCAGCAGTCGGGGCGGGGGGAACACAGATACGCAGTATTTT
TRBJ2-5 | . | TRBV12-3/TRBV12-4 | . | CASSSDLQETQYF | TGTGCCAGCAGTTCCGACTTACAAGAGACCCAGTACTTC
TRBJ2-1 | . | TRBV5-1 | TRBD2 | CASSFSGGALEQFF | TGCGCCAGCAGCTTTAGCGGGGGGGCCCTTGAGCAGTTCTTC
TRBJ2-2 | . | TRBV18 | . | CASSPPGGHTGELFF | TGTGCCAGCTCACCACCAGGGGGTCACACCGGGGAGCTGTTTTTT
TRBJ1-2 | . | TRBV24-1 | . | CATQTPGPNYGYTF | TGTGCCACCCAAACTCCAGGCCCTAACTATGGCTACACCTTC
TRBJ1-6 | . | TRBV7-9 | TRBD1 | CASSKGQGNSPLHF | TGTGCCAGCAGCAAGGGACAGGGGAATTCACCCCTCCACTTT
TRBJ2-1 | few | TRBV6-1 | . | CASISRGAGTYNEQFF | TGTGCCAGCATCTCCAGGGGGGCAGGGACCTACAATGAGCAGTTCTTC
TRBJ2-7 | few | TRBV20-1 | TRBD1 | CSAGRTGVAYEQYF | TGCAGTGCTGGTAGGACAGGGGTAGCCTACGAGCAGTACTTC
TRBJ2-7 | . | TRBV7-2 | TRBD1 | CASLLQGLGELYF | TGTGCCAGCCTTCTACAGGGGCTGGGGGAGCTGTACTTC
TRBJ2-1 | few | TRBV12-3/TRBV12-4 | TRBD2 | CASRGRRGADEQFF | TGTGCCAGTAGGGGGAGGCGGGGGGCCGATGAGCAGTTCTTC
TRBJ2-5 | few | TRBV7-2 | TRBD2 | CASSLPGLAGRGTQYF | TGTGCCAGCAGCTTACCGGGACTAGCGGGACGAGGGACCCAGTACTTC
TRBJ1-5 | few | TRBV19 | . | CASSWGRGNQPQHF | TGTGCCAGTAGTTGGGGGCGTGGGAATCAGCCCCAGCATTTT
TRBJ1-5 | few | TRBV4-1 | TRBD1 | CASTRTGDSNQPQHF | TGCGCCAGCACCAGGACAGGGGATAGCAATCAGCCCCAGCATTTT
TRBJ1-6 | . | TRBV5-6 | . | CASCFFDRNNSPLHF | TGTGCCAGCTGTTTCTTTGACAGAAATAATTCACCCCTCCACTTT
TRBJ2-3 | many | TRBV20-1 | TRBD1 | CSARGQGRKDTQYF | TGCAGTGCTAGAGGACAGGGGAGGAAAGATACGCAGTATTTT
TRBJ2-7 | few | TRBV6-5 | . | CASSCPDSPPGEQYF | TGTGCCAGCAGTTGCCCGGACAGCCCCCCGGGCGAGCAGTACTTC
TRBJ2-1 | few | TRBV4-1 | TRBD2 | CASSHSRGLADNEQFF | TGCGCCAGCAGCCACTCCCGGGGACTAGCTGACAATGAGCAGTTCTTC
TRBJ2-5 | . | TRBV24-1 | . | CATSRGEETQYF | TGTGCCACCAGTCGCGGGGAAGAGACCCAGTACTTC
TRBJ1-5 | . | TRBV9 | . | CASSVGSQGEQPQHF | TGTGCCAGCAGCGTAGGGTCACAGGGCGAGCAGCCCCAGCATTTT
TRBJ2-1 | many | TRBV19 | TRBD1 | CASSTRQGDEQFF | TGTGCCAGTAGTACTCGACAGGGGGATGAGCAGTTCTTC
TRBJ2-7 | few | TRBV18 | . | CASSPRPPGAYEQYF | TGTGCCAGCTCACCTCGTCCACCGGGGGCCTACGAGCAGTACTTC
TRBJ2-1 | many | TRBV18 | . | CASSPREESYNEQFF | TGTGCCAGCTCACCAAGGGAGGAATCCTACAATGAGCAGTTCTTC
TRBJ1-4 | few | TRBV20-1 | TRBD1 | CSAQAGRGDEKLFF | TGCAGTGCTCAAGCCGGCAGGGGGGATGAAAAACTGTTTTTT
TRBJ2-5 | many | TRBV5-1 | . | CASTLEGETQYF | TGCGCCAGCACCCTTGAGGGAGAGACCCAGTACTTC
TRBJ2-3 | few | TRBV5-1 | . | CASSSGPARDTQYF | TGCGCCAGCAGCTCGGGACCAGCACGAGATACGCAGTATTTT
TRBJ2-4 | . | TRBV3-1 | . | CASSQAGENIQYF | TGTGCCAGCAGCCAAGCAGGGGAAAACATTCAGTACTTC
TRBJ1-2 | many | TRBV10-3 | . | CAISERPGTEYGYTF | TGTGCCATCAGTGAGCGACCCGGGACGGAGTATGGCTACACCTTC
TRBJ1-6 | many | TRBV5-1 | TRBD1 | CASSLIGTGAAGSPLHF | TGCGCCAGCAGTTTGATCGGAACAGGGGCAGCGGGTTCACCCCTCCACTTT
TRBJ1-1 | . | TRBV20-1 | . | CSANQEAFF | TGCAGTGCTAACCAGGAGGCTTTCTTT
TRBJ1-3 | . | TRBV5-1 | . | CASSLSGPGNTIYF | TGCGCCAGCAGCTTGTCAGGGCCTGGAAACACCATATATTTT
TRBJ2-1 | few | TRBV6-4 | TRBD1 | CASSGGQGVNEQFF | TGTGCCAGCAGTGGTGGACAGGGGGTTAATGAGCAGTTCTTC
TRBJ2-1 | many | TRBV5-1 | . | CASSPWSVNLADEQFF | TGCGCCAGCAGCCCGTGGTCGGTCAACCTCGCGGATGAGCAGTTCTTC
TRBJ2-1 | . | TRBV28 | . | CASSTGTGNEQFF | TGTGCCAGCAGTACCGGAACAGGGAATGAGCAGTTCTTC
TRBJ2-1 | few | TRBV4-3 | . | CASSPGFRGEQFF | TGCGCCAGCAGCCCGGGGTTTCGAGGGGAGCAGTTCTTC
TRBJ2-2 | . | TRBV6-5 | . | CASGGRGTGELFF | TGTGCCAGCGGAGGGAGAGGGACCGGGGAGCTGTTTTTT